Listed below are T cell receptor beta chains from one sample, sequenced in a study of blood T cell repertoires in COVID-19. Produced via immunoSEQ multiplex PCR; TCRdb's table is partial and in-frame only. The sample contains 70,000 to 95,000 clones, around 90% of which appear only once. The source material was peripheral blood. Receptor source: a man over 45 with COVID-19, enrolled during active disease. CDR3s include the opening cysteine and the closing phenylalanine or tryptophan. The D gene is left open where the match is weak. The size entry is marked missing in some rows and otherwise reads once, few, many or a size class.

>TRBJ1-6|.|.|15|TRBV11-2
TGTGCCAGCAGCTTAGGGACAGACTATAATTCACCCCTCCACTTT
CASSLGTDYNSPLHF
>TRBJ1-1|.|.|15|TRBV11-3
TGTGCCAGCAGCTTTTACAGGGAGGGGAACACTGAAGCTTTCTTT
CASSFYREGNTEAFF
>TRBJ2-7|.|.|11|TRBV20-1
TGCAGTGCTCCGACAGTCTACGAGCAGTACTTC
CSAPTVYEQYF
>TRBJ2-1|.|.|12|TRBV7-8
TGTGCCAGCAGCTTAGATTATTATGAGCAGTTCTTC
CASSLDYYEQFF
>TRBJ1-2|.|.|16|TRBV25-1
TGTGCCAGCAGTGAATATCCCTCCACAGGCAGCTATGGCTACACCTTC
CASSEYPSTGSYGYTF
>TRBJ2-1|TRBD2|few|14|TRBV19
TGTGCCAGTACGAATGGGGGGGACTACAATGAGCAGTTCTTC
CASTNGGDYNEQFF
>TRBJ2-5|TRBD2|.|15|TRBV27
TGTGCCAGCAGGCCCGGACTAGCGGGTCGAGAGACCCAGTACTTC
CASRPGLAGRETQYF
>TRBJ2-1|.|.|12|TRBV18
TGTGCCAGCTCACCTCCTGGGAGCGAGCAGTTCTTC
CASSPPGSEQFF
>TRBJ2-2|.|.|13|TRBV7-8
TGTGCCAGCAGTTGGGGCACCACCGGGGAGCTGTTTTTT
CASSWGTTGELFF
>TRBJ2-5|TRBD2|.|15|TRBV4-2
TGTGCCAGCAGCCAGTCTAGCGGGGGCCAAGAGACCCAGTACTTC
CASSQSSGGQETQYF
>TRBJ2-7|TRBD1|.|14|TRBV5-1
TGCGCCAGCAGCGCACGACAGGGGGCCTACGAGCAGTACTTC
CASSARQGAYEQYF
>TRBJ1-2|.|.|15|TRBV6-2/TRBV6-3
TGTGCCAGCAGTCCCGGGCTAGCAATGGGCTATGGCTACACCTTC
CASSPGLAMGYGYTF
>TRBJ1-1|.|.|15|TRBV7-2
TGTGCCAGCAGCTTAGGATCAGATATGAACACTGAAGCTTTCTTT
CASSLGSDMNTEAFF
>TRBJ1-2|TRBD1|.|14|TRBV5-4
TGTGCCAGCAGCATCGGACAGGGGATAAATGGCTACACCTTC
CASSIGQGINGYTF
>TRBJ1-1|.|.|14|TRBV11-2
TGTGCCAGCAGCACAAGGGAGGATAACACTGAAGCTTTCTTT
CASSTREDNTEAFF
>TRBJ2-1|TRBD2|.|16|TRBV24-1
TGTGCCACCAGTGATTTTCCCCGAACTAGCGGGGCTGAGCAGTTCTTC
CATSDFPRTSGAEQFF
>TRBJ1-4|.|.|14|TRBV10-3
TGTGCCATCAGTAAGGGAGCAACTAATGAAAAACTGTTTTTT
CAISKGATNEKLFF
>TRBJ1-4|.|.|18|TRBV15
TGTGCCACCAGCGAGGGAAAATTGGGGACATTAGCTAATGAAAAACTGTTTTTT
CATSEGKLGTLANEKLFF
>TRBJ1-5|TRBD1|.|14|TRBV28
TGTGCCAGCAGTTCGACAGGGGGCAATCAGCCCCAGCATTTT
CASSSTGGNQPQHF
>TRBJ1-1|.|.|13|TRBV19
TGTGCCAGTAGTCCCTACCGGGTACCTGAAGCTTTCTTT
CASSPYRVPEAFF
>TRBJ2-7|TRBD1|.|15|TRBV5-4
TGTGCCAGCAGCTCACAGGGGCTTGAGGACTACGAGCAGTACTTC
CASSSQGLEDYEQYF
>TRBJ2-2|.|once|15|TRBV5-4
TGTGCCAGCAGCTCCCGTTCGGGGTACACCGGGGAGCTGTTTTTT
CASSSRSGYTGELFF
>TRBJ1-1|TRBD1|.|15|TRBV5-6
TGTGCCAGCAGCTTGTTTACAGGGGCCAACACTGAAGCTTTCTTT
CASSLFTGANTEAFF
>TRBJ2-7|.|.|16|TRBV6-1
TGTGCCAGCAGTGCCCAGACTGATCGACGCCTCTACGAGCAGTACTTC
CASSAQTDRRLYEQYF
>TRBJ1-1|.|.|14|TRBV7-9
TGTGCCAGCAGCGGTGAGCCGGGAAACACTGAAGCTTTCTTT
CASSGEPGNTEAFF
>TRBJ1-2|TRBD1|.|16|TRBV7-2
TGTGCCAGCAGCTTAGCGGTGGGCAGGGGGCTAGAGGGCTACACCTTC
CASSLAVGRGLEGYTF
>TRBJ2-1|.|once|13|TRBV5-1
TGCGCCAGCAGGACAACAGCGGTTAATGAGCAGTTCTTC
CASRTTAVNEQFF
>TRBJ1-5|TRBD1|.|14|TRBV7-8
TGTGCCAGCAGGGCCGGGACAGAGAATCAGCCCCAGCATTTT
CASRAGTENQPQHF
>TRBJ1-6|.|.|17|TRBV11-2
TGTGCCAGCAGCTACACCAGGGAGGGGCCTAAGGGATCACCCCTCCACTTT
CASSYTREGPKGSPLHF
>TRBJ1-2|.|.|14|TRBV7-3
TGTGCCAGCAGCCCGACGGGTTTTGAGGTTGGCTACACCTTC
CASSPTGFEVGYTF
>TRBJ1-3|TRBD1|.|15|TRBV11-2
TGTGCCAGCAGCTACACACAGGGGAATGGAAACACCATATATTTT
CASSYTQGNGNTIYF
>TRBJ1-1|.|.|15|TRBV6-5
TGTGCCAGCAGTTACTCGATTGGGACAACTACCGAAGCTTTCTTT
CASSYSIGTTTEAFF
>TRBJ2-1|TRBD2|.|20|TRBV6-6
TGTGCCAGCAGTCATCGACCCGGGACTAGCGGGGTAAGCTCCTACAATGAGCAGTTCTTC
CASSHRPGTSGVSSYNEQFF
>TRBJ1-5|.|.|15|TRBV28
TGTGCCAGCAGTTCTTTTCCGGGTGGGAATCAGCCCCAGCATTTT
CASSSFPGGNQPQHF
>TRBJ2-2|.|.|17|TRBV7-2
TGTGCCAGCAGCTTACCTAGCGCCCCCATTAACACCGGGGAGCTGTTTTTT
CASSLPSAPINTGELFF
>TRBJ1-4|.|.|14|TRBV19
TGTGCCAGTAGTATGGCAGGGTATAATGAAAAACTGTTTTTT
CASSMAGYNEKLFF
>TRBJ1-5|TRBD1|.|13|TRBV10-3
TGTGCCATCAGCCGACAGGGGGAGCAGCCCCAGCATTTT
CAISRQGEQPQHF
>TRBJ1-2|.|.|10|TRBV21-1
TGTGCCAGCAGCAAAGCAGAGAATCACTTC
CASSKAENHF
>TRBJ2-3|TRBD2|.|16|TRBV4-1
TGCGCCAGCAGCCATCATCTCGCGGGGGGTGAGAATACGCAGTATTTT
CASSHHLAGGENTQYF
>TRBJ1-5|.|.|13|TRBV7-6
TGTGCCAGCAGCTCAGGCGGGAGTCAGCCCCAGCATTTT
CASSSGGSQPQHF
>TRBJ2-5|TRBD1|.|17|TRBV7-7
TGTGCTAGCAGCTTAGGAGTGGGTGACAGGGCCCAAGAGACCCAGTACTTC
CASSLGVGDRAQETQYF
>TRBJ1-2|TRBD1|.|16|TRBV6-5
TGTGCCAGCAGTTACTCGATCACAGGGGTCCCTTATGGCTACACCTTC
CASSYSITGVPYGYTF
>TRBJ1-4|.|.|14|TRBV10-3
TGTGCCATCAGTGAGGCTCAGGGTAATGAAAAACTGTTTTTT
CAISEAQGNEKLFF
>TRBJ1-6|TRBD1|.|15|TRBV9
TGTGCCAGCAGCGGGACAGGGGCAAGAAGGACACCCCTCCACTTT
CASSGTGARRTPLHF
>TRBJ1-2|TRBD1|.|18|TRBV19
TGTGCCAGTAGCACCTCCGGGACAGGGGGCGACTTGAGGTATGGCTACACCTTC
CASSTSGTGGDLRYGYTF
>TRBJ2-7|.|.|13|TRBV30
TGTGCCTGGAGTGGTTTCCACTCCTACGAGCAGTACTTC
CAWSGFHSYEQYF
>TRBJ1-4|.|.|14|TRBV5-8
TGTGCCAGCAGCTTGCTGACAGGAACCGAAAAACTGTTTTTT
CASSLLTGTEKLFF
>TRBJ1-4|.|few|14|TRBV3-1/TRBV3-2
TGTGCCAGCAGCCAAGAAACGAGGCAAGAAAAACTGTTTTTT
CASSQETRQEKLFF
>TRBJ1-2|.|many|13|TRBV19
TGTGCCAGTAGTAACACAGGACTATTAGGCTACACCTTC
CASSNTGLLGYTF
>TRBJ2-2|TRBD1|.|16|TRBV7-3
TGTGCCAGCAGCTTAACTGGGACAGGGGAAACCGGGGAGCTGTTTTTT
CASSLTGTGETGELFF
>TRBJ1-1|.|.|15|TRBV6-5
TGTGCCAGCAGTCACGGGCCAGGGTTGAACACTGAAGCTTTCTTT
CASSHGPGLNTEAFF